Listed below are T cell receptor beta chains from one sample, sequenced in a study of post-analysis software for immune sequencing data. TCRdb re-analysed the PCR reads in MiXCR, keeping a single row per CDR3 protein. This table holds 650,000 to 850,000 distinct CDR3 sequences, roughly 50% found once. Sequenced: blood. The receptors were sampled from a girl aged 10 to 17 with multiple sclerosis. Both conserved end residues are part of each CDR3. D genes are given only for firm matches. Some rows have no size entry. The others give once, few or many, or a class for an expanded clone.

j_call: TRBJ2-5
v_call: TRBV20-1
clone_size: few
d_call: TRBD2
cdr3_nt: TGCAGTGCTCCCCTACTAGCGAACCAAGAGACCCAGTACTTC
cdr3_aa: CSAPLLANQETQYF

j_call: TRBJ2-1
v_call: TRBV15
clone_size: NA
d_call: NA
cdr3_nt: TGTGCCACCAGCAGAGATCGGGCTCGAGCAGGGGAGCAGTTCTTC
cdr3_aa: CATSRDRARAGEQFF

j_call: TRBJ2-7
v_call: TRBV6-5
clone_size: once
d_call: TRBD2
cdr3_nt: TGCGCCAGCAGTTACGGGGCAGGGAGCGGGGGATCCTACGAGCAGTACTTC
cdr3_aa: CASSYGAGSGGSYEQYF

j_call: TRBJ2-7
v_call: TRBV7-9
clone_size: few
d_call: TRBD2
cdr3_nt: TGTGCCAGCAGCCCTGGTGAAGGCGGGAGGGCTTACGAGCAGTACTTC
cdr3_aa: CASSPGEGGRAYEQYF

j_call: TRBJ1-1
v_call: TRBV7-2
clone_size: NA
d_call: NA
cdr3_nt: TGTGCCAGCAGCTCCAACGCTGACTTGGAAGCTTTCTTT
cdr3_aa: CASSSNADLEAFF

j_call: TRBJ1-5
v_call: TRBV6-2/TRBV6-3
clone_size: NA
d_call: TRBD1
cdr3_nt: TGTGCCAGCAGTTACGGGACCGGGACAGGGACCAATCAGCCCCAGCATTTT
cdr3_aa: CASSYGTGTGTNQPQHF

j_call: TRBJ1-2
v_call: TRBV24-1
clone_size: few
d_call: NA
cdr3_nt: TGTGCCACCAGTGATTACCGGTCGGATGGCTACACCTTC
cdr3_aa: CATSDYRSDGYTF

j_call: TRBJ1-2
v_call: TRBV10-3
clone_size: few
d_call: TRBD1
cdr3_nt: TGTGCCATCTGGGGGGACAGCCAAGGTGGCTACACCTTC
cdr3_aa: CAIWGDSQGGYTF

j_call: TRBJ1-1
v_call: TRBV6-1
clone_size: NA
d_call: TRBD1
cdr3_nt: TGTGCCGCTGACAGGGGGGAGGCTGAAGCTTTCTTT
cdr3_aa: CAADRGEAEAFF

j_call: TRBJ2-2
v_call: TRBV12-3/TRBV12-4
clone_size: NA
d_call: TRBD2
cdr3_nt: TGTGCCAGCAGTTTTCCACTAGCGGGAGGAACGAACGGCGGGGAGCTGTTTTTT
cdr3_aa: CASSFPLAGGTNGGELFF

j_call: TRBJ1-2
v_call: TRBV20-1
clone_size: NA
d_call: NA
cdr3_nt: TGCAGTGCTACCTCCAGCCGGGGGGAAGGCTATGGCTACACCTTC
cdr3_aa: CSATSSRGEGYGYTF

j_call: TRBJ2-7
v_call: TRBV7-6
clone_size: once
d_call: NA
cdr3_nt: TGTGCCAGCAGCTCTCAGGGGGGGAACGAGCAGTACTTC
cdr3_aa: CASSSQGGNEQYF

j_call: TRBJ1-5
v_call: TRBV20-1
clone_size: NA
d_call: NA
cdr3_nt: TGCAGTCCGATACCTAGAAGTGGGGTCTCGGGCAATCAGCCCCAGCATTTT
cdr3_aa: CSPIPRSGVSGNQPQHF

j_call: TRBJ2-1
v_call: TRBV5-1
clone_size: NA
d_call: TRBD2
cdr3_nt: TGCGCCAGCAGCTTGGGACTAGCGGTCGATGAGCAGTTCTTC
cdr3_aa: CASSLGLAVDEQFF

j_call: TRBJ2-1
v_call: TRBV12-3/TRBV12-4
clone_size: few
d_call: TRBD2
cdr3_nt: TGTGCCAGCAGCCCTAGTGCGGGAGGGGTGGACAATGAGCAGTTCTTC
cdr3_aa: CASSPSAGGVDNEQFF

j_call: TRBJ2-6
v_call: TRBV5-8
clone_size: few
d_call: NA
cdr3_nt: TGTGCCAGCACCATCACTTGGGAATCCGGGGCCAACGTCCTGACTTTC
cdr3_aa: CASTITWESGANVLTF

j_call: TRBJ1-2
v_call: TRBV3-1
clone_size: NA
d_call: TRBD1
cdr3_nt: TGTGCCAGCAGCCAAGCCCGGACAGGCGGCTACACCTTC
cdr3_aa: CASSQARTGGYTF

j_call: TRBJ2-7
v_call: TRBV20-1
clone_size: NA
d_call: NA
cdr3_nt: TGCAGTGCTAGAGGCCGGGACTCGCTCTACGAGCAGTACTTC
cdr3_aa: CSARGRDSLYEQYF

j_call: TRBJ2-1
v_call: TRBV5-1
clone_size: NA
d_call: TRBD1
cdr3_nt: TGCGCCAGCAGGGGACAGGGGACCTACAATGAGCAGTTCTTC
cdr3_aa: CASRGQGTYNEQFF

j_call: TRBJ1-1
v_call: TRBV4-3
clone_size: few
d_call: NA
cdr3_nt: TGCGCCAGCAGCCAAGGGTTGGGGGGGAGCACTGAAGCTTTCTTT
cdr3_aa: CASSQGLGGSTEAFF

j_call: TRBJ1-5
v_call: TRBV12-3/TRBV12-4
clone_size: few
d_call: NA
cdr3_nt: TGTGCCAGCAAGGAGGGTCGCGGTCAGCCCCAGCATTTT
cdr3_aa: CASKEGRGQPQHF

j_call: TRBJ2-1
v_call: TRBV10-3
clone_size: NA
d_call: TRBD2
cdr3_nt: TGTGCCATCAGTGGGTCGACTAGCGGGAGCGATGAGCAGTTCTTC
cdr3_aa: CAISGSTSGSDEQFF

j_call: TRBJ2-1
v_call: TRBV7-9
clone_size: NA
d_call: NA
cdr3_nt: TGTGCCAGCAGCTCCTGGGTAGCGGACTACAATGAGCAGTTCTTC
cdr3_aa: CASSSWVADYNEQFF